The rows below give T cell receptor beta chains drawn from one sample of a study of T-cell reconstitution after alpha-beta-depleted transplantation in children. Each CDR3 protein gets one entry after TCRdb re-called the PCR reads with MiXCR. The sample carries some 200,000 distinct CDR3 sequences, roughly 15% recorded once. Sequences were derived from PBMCs from the stem cell graft donor, sampled from the stem cell graft. These receptors all come from a human donor who donated a stem cell graft to a child with acute lymphoblastic leukemia. The CDR3 runs from the conserved cysteine through the conserved F or W. A D gene is named only where the DNA matches it firmly. Expanded clones are given a class, and other clones once, few, many or no size at all.

j_call	v_call	d_call	clone_size	cdr3_aa	cdr3_nt
TRBJ2-2	TRBV5-1	TRBD1	few	CASSLLPTGEAGELFF	TGCGCCAGCAGCCTGCTCCCGACAGGGGAGGCCGGGGAGCTGTTTTTT
TRBJ2-7	TRBV2	-	few	CASRVTASYEQYF	TGTGCCAGCAGAGTGACAGCCTCCTACGAGCAGTACTTC
TRBJ2-3	TRBV19	-	many	CASSTISTDTQYF	TGTGCCAGTAGTACCATTTCCACAGATACGCAGTATTTT
TRBJ2-1	TRBV11-2	TRBD2	many	CASIDILAGESYNEQFF	TGTGCCAGCATCGATATTCTAGCGGGAGAGTCCTACAATGAGCAGTTCTTC
TRBJ1-1	TRBV6-6	-	few	CASSYWGAEAFF	TGTGCCAGCAGTTACTGGGGGGCTGAAGCTTTCTTT
TRBJ1-4	TRBV5-1	-	many	CASSSGGTTNEKLFF	TGCGCCAGCAGCTCGGGGGGAACAACTAATGAAAAACTGTTTTTT
TRBJ1-2	TRBV5-1	TRBD1	few	CASSSGQSDYGYTF	TGCGCCAGCAGCTCGGGACAGTCAGACTATGGCTACACCTTC
TRBJ1-4	TRBV6-1	-	many	CASSESWPNEKLFF	TGTGCCAGCAGTGAAAGTTGGCCTAATGAAAAACTGTTTTTT
TRBJ2-5	TRBV7-8	TRBD1	-	CASSLDRAQETQYF	TGTGCCAGCAGCTTGGACAGGGCCCAGGAGACCCAGTACTTC
TRBJ2-1	TRBV29-1	-	many	CSVESGADNEQFF	TGCAGCGTTGAATCGGGGGCTGACAATGAGCAGTTCTTC
TRBJ1-2	TRBV5-1	-	many	CASSLVSFGTAGYTF	TGCGCCAGCAGCTTGGTTTCCTTCGGGACGGCTGGCTACACCTTC
TRBJ1-1	TRBV5-4	-	many	CASSRADTEAFF	TGTGCCAGCAGCCGGGCGGACACTGAAGCTTTCTTT
TRBJ2-2	TRBV5-5	TRBD2	many	CASSLVLAGGDTGELFF	TGTGCCAGCAGCTTGGTACTAGCGGGAGGAGACACCGGGGAGCTGTTTTTT
TRBJ2-4	TRBV20-1	TRBD2	many	CSARRESTKNIQYF	TGCAGTGCTCGGCGGGAGTCAACCAAAAACATTCAGTACTTC
TRBJ2-2	TRBV12-5	TRBD1	many	CASGLVRTGGTGELFF	TGTGCTAGTGGTTTGGTACGGACAGGGGGAACCGGGGAGCTGTTTTTT
TRBJ1-2	TRBV11-3	TRBD1	-	CATRQGENYGYTF	TGTGCCACCCGACAGGGGGAAAACTATGGCTACACCTTC
TRBJ2-5	TRBV25-1	-	many	CASSDLGGRETQYF	TGTGCCAGCAGTGATTTGGGGGGCCGGGAGACCCAGTACTTC
TRBJ1-4	TRBV12-3/TRBV12-4	-	many	CASSFGGRTNEKLFF	TGTGCCAGCAGTTTTGGGGGTCGGACTAATGAAAAACTGTTTTTT
TRBJ2-3	TRBV24-1	TRBD1	many	CATSDPGTGRGDTQYF	TGTGCCACCAGTGACCCCGGGACAGGGCGCGGAGATACGCAGTATTTT
TRBJ2-1	TRBV30	-	-	CAWSVWLDNEQFF	TGTGCCTGGAGTGTATGGTTGGACAATGAGCAGTTCTTC